This TCR beta chain was found in a study of blood T cell repertoires in COVID-19. Study overall: PBMCs, B-cell-depleted T cells, or T cells were the source of the cDNA or gDNA that made up the material.

In this sample, this clone turned up once. V lost 10 bases to trimming and J lost 7 bases, with 10 bases between them. Germline V gene data show CDR1 as MNHNS and CDR2 as SASEGT. This CDR3 comprises 11 residues. Under the authors' procedure: Nucleated cell counts were estimated from reference gene primer amplification. Profiled with immunoSEQ multiplex PCR; TCRdb holds only in-frame clones, not every one. V and J calls plus clone size are reproduced from that table; the DNA served to infer D and trimming. The sample lists a few hundred thousand clones, roughly 88% occurring once. Sequenced sample: peripheral blood. This clonotype originated in a woman between 25 and 40 years old with active or convalescent COVID-19. The chain has TRBV6-1 and TRBJ2-2; D unclear. The CDR3 DNA reads TGTGCCACCAAGGCGGACGGGGAGCTGTTTTTT. Encoded protein: CATKADGELFF.